A single sample gave rise to the 6 T cell receptor beta chains below, sequenced in a study of blood T cell repertoires in COVID-19 (dated by TCRdb to the early 2020s). Library method: the immunoSEQ multiplex PCR assay. Imported from immuneACCESS, the table was reduced by TCRdb to in-frame sequences with V and J called. These copies leave out some clones; in studies compared against another copy, an unresolved V gene accounts for under half, and the cause of the remainder is not known. For this sample the table gives about 59,000 clones, of which roughly 70% were detected only once. Of the sample, 15% to 20% falls within the top ten clones. The sequenced material came from peripheral blood. The receptors derive from a woman aged 45-59 years with active or convalescent COVID-19.

CDR3 residues: CASSMWGEETQYF. The CDR3 DNA reads TGTGCCAGTAGTATGTGGGGGGAAGAGACCCAGTACTTC. V is TRBV19 and J is TRBJ2-5; D might be TRBD2 (6 bases). Trimming took off 3 bases at V and 3 bases at J, with 8 bases between the two ends. The CDR3 totals 13 residues. Germline-derived CDR1 and CDR2 are LNHDA and SQIVND (reference sequence).

The chain carries TRBV7-8 and TRBJ2-1; 11 nucleotides align to TRBD2. The germline CDR1 and CDR2 sequences are SGHVS and FQNEAQ. The V and J ends lost 3 bases and 3 bases, in that order; junction bases with no gene match: 1. The CDR3 consists of 15 residues. CDR3 region: CASSLTSGIYNEQFF. The CDR3 nucleotides are TGTGCCAGCAGCTTGACTAGCGGGATCTACAATGAGCAGTTCTTC.

V usage is TRBV30 and J usage is TRBJ2-1; 11 nucleotides agree with TRBD2. The CDR3 extends over 15 amino acids. V dropped 1 base and J dropped 7; count of bases not matched to a gene: 6. In germline, CDR1 is GTSNPN, CDR2 SVGIG (reference sequence). The CDR3 is CAWSATSGRKNEQFF. The CDR3 DNA is TGTGCCTGGAGTGCTACTAGCGGGAGAAAAAATGAGCAGTTCTTC.

This chain connects TRBV7-6 to TRBJ1-1; TRBD1 aligns across 8 bases. Germline CDR1 and CDR2: SGHVS and FNYEAQ. Germline trimming cut 3 bases from V and 3 bases from J; bases unmatched to any gene: 3. There are 14 residues in the CDR3. Here the CDR3 reads CASSFAQGDTEAFF. CDR3 DNA sequence: TGTGCCAGCAGCTTCGCACAGGGGGACACTGAAGCTTTCTTT.

This clone was counted only a few times. The genes are TRBV6-5 and TRBJ1-1; the D is unclear. Germline V gene lookup returns CDR1 MNHEY and CDR2 SVGAGI. The CDR3 length is 14 residues. V was cut by 6 bases and J by 6 bases, with 17 bases left in between. The CDR3 loop is CASRIPAGFSEAFF. As DNA, the CDR3 is TGTGCCAGCAGGATCCCGGCCGGGTTCTCTGAAGCTTTCTTT.

There are a few counts of this clone. The DNA of the CDR3 is TGTGCCAGCAGCGTAGAGAGTTACAATGAGCAGTTCTTC. It translates to CASSVESYNEQFF. This rearrangement joins TRBV9 to TRBJ2-1; D gene unclear. CDR1 is SGDLS, CDR2 YYNGEE, per germline. The CDR3 loop spans 13 amino acids. V was cut by 0 bases and J by 4 bases, with 5 bases left in between.